Shown below are 20 T cell receptor beta chains from a single sample sequenced in a study of CD4 T cells in relation to SARS-CoV-2 and coronaviruses. The unexposed donors gave CD4+ T cells in 2011-2018, prior to COVID-19. Isolation of CD4+ T cells took place after around 11 days in culture. Using immunoSEQ multiplex PCR, the repertoire was profiled, and TCRdb retains in-frame clones only, with some absent. The data contain about 26,000 clones, more than 75% of them seen just once; the ten biggest clones take up 8% to 13%. For these TCRs, the target antigens are not known. Sequenced input: CD4+ T cells from PBMCs, cultured in vitro. Receptor source: a human donor in good health.

The chain links TRBV5-4 to TRBJ1-1, with a weak D call TRBD1 (5 bases). Germline V gene data show CDR1 as SGHNT and CDR2 as YYREEE (reference sequence). Trimming shortened V by 5 bases and J by 0 bases, and 14 bases separated the two germline ends. The CDR3 totals 15 residues. This CDR3 reads CASSSGVGMNTEAFF. In DNA, the CDR3 is TGTGCCAGCAGTTCGGGGGTGGGGATGAACACTGAAGCTTTCTTT.

The V gene is TRBV7-9, the J gene TRBJ1-5; no reliable D call. The germline V gene encodes CDR1 SEHNR and CDR2 FQNEAQ (reference sequence). This CDR3 contains 12 residues. Trimming cost V 5 bases and J 9 bases, with 11 bases left between them. CDR3 in DNA: TGTGCCAGCAGCCCACCTTGGGGGCCCCAGCATTTT. Its protein is CASSPPWGPQHF.

The DNA for the CDR3 is TGTGCCAGCAGTGCCAGGACGGGGGGGGGCAATGAGCAGTTCTTC. Translating it yields CASSARTGGGNEQFF. This sequence joins TRBV2 and TRBJ2-1; 8 bases are shared with TRBD2. The V segment lost 4 bases and the J segment 6 bases; nucleotides outside the gene matches: 8. The CDR3 loop spans 15 amino acids. Germline CDR1 is SNHLY and CDR2 is FYNNEI. Combining the CDR3 with reference TRBV2 and TRBJ2-1 gives the whole variable domain EPEVTQTPSHQVTQMGQEVILRCVPISNHLYFYWYRQILGQKVEFLVSFYNNEISEKSEIFDDQFSVERPDGSNFTLKIRSTKLEDSAMYFCASSARTGGGNEQFFGPGTRLTVL.

The rearrangement joins TRBV6-6 to TRBJ1-6, with TRBD1 matching 9 bases. CDR3 length: 14 residues. J was trimmed by 10 bases and V by 4 bases; bases with no gene match: 5. Germline CDR1 reads MNHNY; CDR2 reads SVGAGI (reference sequence). CDR3 sequence reads: CASSSQGAYSPLHF. The CDR3 DNA reads as TGTGCCAGCAGTTCACAGGGGGCGTACTCACCCCTCCACTTT.

The chain carries TRBV3-1 (or the pseudogene TRBV3-2) and TRBJ2-4; TRBD2 matches 10 bases. Germline loops: CDR1 LGHDT, CDR2 YNNKEL (reference sequence). The CDR3 spans 18 residues. Trimming cost V 4 bases and J 8 bases; bases outside gene matches: 17. CDR3 residues: CASSLSRASGGLGDIQYF. The CDR3, as DNA: TGTGCCAGCAGCCTTTCTAGGGCTAGCGGGGGCCTTGGGGACATTCAGTACTTC.

This clone was counted only a few times. The rearrangement links TRBV5-1 to TRBJ1-2; D might be TRBD1 (5 bases). Per the germline V gene, CDR1 is SGHRS and CDR2 is YFSETQ. There are 13 residues in the CDR3. The V and J ends lost 0 bases and 8 bases respectively, with 11 bases between them. The CDR3 protein is CASSLEGAGGYTF. CDR3 bases: TGCGCCAGCAGCTTGGAAGGGGCAGGGGGCTACACCTTC.

The rearrangement joins TRBV10-3 to TRBJ2-4; a weak D match, TRBD1 (6 bases). V was cut by 2 bases and J by 0 bases, with 14 bases left in between. The CDR3 is 17 residues long. CDR1 is ENHRY and CDR2 is SYGVKD in the germline V gene. CDR3 bases: TGTGCCATCAGTGAGGAGGGGACAAGGGGAGCCAAAAACATTCAGTACTTC. As protein: CAISEEGTRGAKNIQYF.

This clone was seen a few times. J is TRBJ1-5 and V is TRBV4-3; D is uncertain. Trimming stripped 1 base from V and 4 bases from J, with 5 bases between. The length of the CDR3 is 13 residues. Germline values: CDR1 LGHNA, CDR2 YSLEER. The CDR3 region is CASSQVGNQPQHF. In nucleotides, the CDR3 is TGCGCCAGCAGCCAAGTTGGTAATCAGCCCCAGCATTTT.

The CDR3 here is CAWSATGTGGYEQYF. The CDR3 DNA reads as TGTGCCTGGAGTGCGACAGGGACAGGGGGGTACGAGCAGTACTTC. The chain combines TRBV30 with TRBJ2-7, with 11 positions matching TRBD1. The CDR3 has 15 amino acids. V trimming: 1 base; J trimming: 4 bases; junction bases outside the gene matches: 6. CDR1 and CDR2 (germline): GTSNPN, SVGIG (reference sequence).

This clone was counted only a few times. The chain combines TRBV5-4 with TRBJ1-3; D is perhaps TRBD1 (6 bases). V dropped 4 bases and J dropped 0 bases, with 11 bases sitting between them. The CDR3 totals 15 residues. Germline V gene sequence: CDR1 SGHNT, CDR2 YYREEE (reference sequence). In DNA form, the CDR3 reads TGTGCCAGCAGCAGACAGGCTCTCTCTGGAAACACCATATATTTT. Amino acids: CASSRQALSGNTIYF.

This rearrangement joins TRBV5-1 to TRBJ2-2; the D call may be TRBD1 or TRBD2 (7 bases each). The CDR3 has 16 amino acids. The germline V gene encodes CDR1 SGHRS and CDR2 YFSETQ. The germline V and J ends were trimmed by 2 bases and 4 bases, with 15 bases remaining between them. The CDR3: CASSLGAGQLTGELFF. CDR3 bases: TGCGCCAGCAGCTTAGGAGCGGGACAGCTCACCGGGGAGCTGTTTTTT.

In nucleotides, the CDR3 is TGTGCTAGTGGTTTGGGGATGAACACTGAAGCTTTCTTT. Protein sequence: CASGLGMNTEAFF. The J gene is TRBJ1-1, the V gene TRBV12-5; D unclear. The CDR3 is 13 residues long. Looked up from germline, CDR1 is LGHNT and CDR2 is FRNRAP. V lost 1 base and J lost 0, with 3 bases in between.

This clone has just a few counts. The chain is built from TRBV29-1 and TRBJ2-2, with TRBD1 as a possible D gene (5 bases). The germline CDR1 and CDR2 sequences are SQVTM and ANQGSEA. This CDR3 comprises 12 residues. Trimming shortened V by 7 bases and J by 6 bases, and 12 bases separated the two germline ends. CDR3 sequence reads: CSGLDSSGELFF. Here the CDR3 DNA reads TGCAGCGGCCTCGACAGTTCCGGGGAGCTGTTTTTT.

The chain links TRBV7-2 to TRBJ1-3; D unresolved. CDR3 length: 14 amino acids. Deletions cut 0 bases from V and 4 bases from J, with 7 bases between. CDR1 is SGHTA, CDR2 FQGNSA, per germline. In DNA form, the CDR3 reads TGTGCCAGCAGCTTAGCAGGTCCCGGAAACACCATATATTTT. Translating gives CASSLAGPGNTIYF.

The chain carries TRBV5-5 and TRBJ1-1; D is perhaps TRBD1 (6 bases). The CDR3 is made up of 15 amino acids. Germline V gene sequence: CDR1 SGHKS, CDR2 YYEKEE (reference sequence). The V end was cut by 3 bases, the J end by 0 bases, with 12 bases between. As DNA, the CDR3 is TGTGCCAGCAGCTCCACGACAGGTATGAACACTGAAGCTTTCTTT. Protein: CASSSTTGMNTEAFF. The full variable domain, in which reference TRBV5-5 and TRBJ1-1 provide the parts outside the CDR3, is DAGVTQSPTHLIKTRGQQVTLRCSPISGHKSVSWYQQVLGQGPQFIFQYYEKEERGRGNFPDRFSARQFPNYSSELNVNALLLGDSALYLCASSSTTGMNTEAFFGQGTRLTVV.

This chain joins TRBV4-1 and TRBJ1-6; no reliable D call. The ends were cut back, 3 bases at V and 7 bases at J, with 16 bases in the middle. The CDR3 is made up of 16 amino acids. Germline-derived CDR1 and CDR2 are MGHRA and YSYEKL. The DNA for the CDR3 is TGCGCCAGCAGCCACTCAAAGTTGGGTGCAAATTCACCCCTCCACTTT. It translates to CASSHSKLGANSPLHF.

This chain joins TRBV3-1 (or the pseudogene TRBV3-2) and TRBJ1-4; TRBD1 is a possible D gene (6 bases). The germline V gene encodes CDR1 LGHDT and CDR2 YNNKEL (reference sequence). The V gene lost 0 bases and the J gene lost 8 bases, with 13 bases spanning the gap. This CDR3 is 15 amino acids long. CDR3 protein: CASSQDMRGDEKLFF. As DNA, the CDR3 is TGTGCCAGCAGCCAAGATATGAGGGGGGACGAAAAACTGTTTTTT.

The V call is TRBV24-1, the J call TRBJ1-4; D is perhaps TRBD1 (5 bases). CDR3 length: 12 residues. Deletions cut 9 bases from V and 4 bases from J, with 8 bases between. Germline V gives CDR1 KGHDR, CDR2 SFDVKD. CDR3 amino acids: CATLQGNEKLFF. Here the CDR3 DNA reads TGTGCCACCCTCCAGGGTAATGAAAAACTGTTTTTT.

The chain joins TRBV10-1 to TRBJ2-3; 9 nucleotides align to TRBD2. CDR1 and CDR2 (germline): WNHNN, SYGVQD (reference sequence). The CDR3 spans 14 residues. V lost 8 bases and J lost 4; bases outside the gene matches: 7. The CDR3 bases are TGCGCCAGCCAAGCGGGGGGCGTAGCAGATACGCAGTATTTT. Translating it yields CASQAGGVADTQYF.

The chain has TRBV6-1 and TRBJ2-1; 7 bases are shared with TRBD2. Looked up from germline, CDR1 is MNHNS and CDR2 is SASEGT. The ends lost 1 base at V and 4 bases at J; junction bases unmatched: 10. The CDR3 loop spans 17 amino acids. The CDR3 loop is CASSEGVGRRGYNEQFF. The DNA for the CDR3 is TGTGCCAGCAGTGAAGGGGTCGGGAGGAGGGGATACAATGAGCAGTTCTTC.